This passage covers 17 T cell receptor beta chains from one sample sequenced in a study of T cell repertoires in cytomegalovirus infection. Their recognized antigens are unknown. Each CDR3 protein gets one entry after TCRdb re-called the reads with MiXCR. The data contain tens of thousands of distinct CDR3 sequences, just over 50% of them singletons. This material consisted of CD8+ T cells from cultured PBMCs, taken from culture after CMV antigen stimulation. The receptors come from a human donor in good health (CMV status not recorded). Some clones in this sample may be carry-over from other donors' samples.

This clonotype came up once. The gene calls are TRBV9 and TRBJ2-1; D not resolved. The V end lost 4 bases, the J end lost 0 bases, and 20 bases lay between the germline ends. The CDR3 is made up of 18 amino acids. Germline loops: CDR1 SGDLS, CDR2 YYNGEE. The CDR3 here is CASSPWDGPLSSYNEQFF. The CDR3, as DNA: TGTGCCAGCAGCCCATGGGATGGGCCCCTGAGCTCCTACAATGAGCAGTTCTTC.

The chain couples TRBV7-6 to TRBJ2-5, with 13 bases lining up with TRBD2. J was trimmed by 2 bases and V by 3 bases; bases with no gene match: 6. The CDR3 runs to 17 residues. Germline-derived CDR1 and CDR2 are SGHVS and FNYEAQ. The CDR3 sequence: CASSFPGLAGSQETQYF. For the CDR3, the DNA is TGTGCCAGCAGCTTTCCGGGACTAGCGGGGTCACAAGAGACCCAGTACTTC.

V usage is TRBV7-9 and J usage is TRBJ1-1; D remains unclear. CDR3 length equals 12 residues. In germline, CDR1 is SEHNR, CDR2 FQNEAQ (reference sequence). V was pared by 3 bases and J by 6 bases, with 8 bases between. The CDR3, as DNA: TGTGCCAGCAGCTTCCATTTTGCTGAAGCTTTCTTT. It yields the protein CASSFHFAEAFF. Full variable domain (rest looked up from reference TRBV7-9 and TRBJ1-1): DTGVSQNPRHKITKRGQNVTFRCDPISEHNRLYWYRQTLGQGPEFLTYFQNEAQLEKSRLLSDRFSAERPKGSFSTLEIQRTEQGDSAMYLCASSFHFAEAFFGQGTRLTVV.

This chain uses TRBV7-2 with TRBJ2-2; D is unclear. Germline V gene lookup returns CDR1 SGHTA and CDR2 FQGNSA. This CDR3 has 16 residues. V was pared by 1 base and J by 1 base, with 10 bases between. The CDR3 here is CASSLGTPVNTGELFF. CDR3 bases: TGTGCCAGCAGCTTAGGCACCCCAGTGAACACCGGGGAGCTGTTTTTT.

V and J are TRBV6-6 and TRBJ1-3; D ambiguous. V was clipped by 5 bases and J by 0 bases, with 20 bases between them. Germline CDR1 is MNHNY and CDR2 is SVGAGI (reference sequence). This CDR3 has 18 amino acids. Here the CDR3 DNA reads TGTGCCAGCAGTGAGACGATCCATCGGACCACCTCTGGAAACACCATATATTTT. This translates into CASSETIHRTTSGNTIYF.

In this sample, this clonotype turned up once. The V gene is TRBV20-1, the J gene TRBJ2-2; D unresolved. Germline V gene data show CDR1 as DFQATT and CDR2 as SNEGSKA (reference sequence). With 3 bases removed from V and 0 bases from J, the gap between germline ends came to 2 bases. CDR3 length: 12 residues. CDR3 sequence: CSARSNTGELFF. CDR3 in DNA: TGCAGTGCTAGGTCGAACACCGGGGAGCTGTTTTTT.

A few counts support this clonotype. CDR3 DNA sequence: TGTGCCAGCAGCTTATCGAGTTATCCTAATGAAAAACTGTTTTTT. Its protein product is CASSLSSYPNEKLFF. This chain joins TRBV7-6 and TRBJ1-4; no clear D. Germline V gene sequence: CDR1 SGHVS, CDR2 FNYEAQ. The V end lost 2 bases, the J end lost 3 bases, and 10 bases lay between the germline ends. The CDR3 consists of 15 residues.

This clonotype was seen a handful of times. This chain uses TRBV5-6 with TRBJ1-1; D is undetermined. The CDR3 covers 15 residues. Trimming shortened V by 4 bases and J by 6 bases, and 19 bases separated the two germline ends. Germline CDR1 and CDR2: SGHDT and YYEEEE. In DNA form, the CDR3 reads TGTGCCAGCAGCCCCTCGACGATACCGGATTCTGAAGCTTTCTTT. This codes for CASSPSTIPDSEAFF.

This clonotype was counted only a few times. The rearrangement uses TRBV5-1 and TRBJ1-2, with 12 bases lining up with TRBD1. The germline gives CDR1 SGHRS, CDR2 YFSETQ. V lost 3 bases, J lost 4 bases, and 4 bases stayed unmatched. The length of the CDR3 is 15 residues. For the CDR3, the DNA is TGCGCCAGCAGCTCGGGACAGGGGGCTTCCTATGGCTACACCTTC. Translating it yields CASSSGQGASYGYTF.

V gene TRBV2 combines with J gene TRBJ1-4; a possible D gene is TRBD1 (6 bases). CDR3 length: 13 amino acids. V dropped 1 base and J dropped 8 bases, with 8 bases sitting between them. Germline-derived CDR1 and CDR2 are SNHLY and FYNNEI. The CDR3 reads CASSEGGGEKLFF. The CDR3 nucleotides read TGTGCCAGCAGTGAAGGCGGGGGCGAAAAACTGTTTTTT.

The chain is built from TRBV20-1 and TRBJ2-7; the D is unclear. The CDR3 extends over 15 amino acids. CDR1 is DFQATT, CDR2 SNEGSKA, per germline (reference sequence). V lost 3 bases to trimming and J lost 0 bases, with 15 bases between them. The CDR3 spells CSARTARLNSYEQYF. The DNA for the CDR3 is TGCAGTGCTAGGACGGCACGTCTTAACTCCTACGAGCAGTACTTC.

The rearrangement joins TRBV18 to TRBJ1-6; the D is unclear. Per the germline V gene, CDR1 is KGHSH and CDR2 is LQKENI. The CDR3 length is 15 residues. Trimming stripped 4 bases from V and 8 bases from J, with 15 bases between. DNA of the CDR3: TGTGCCAGCTCACACCGGGTCAAACGGGATTCACCCCTCCACTTT. Translated, it gives CASSHRVKRDSPLHF. Combining the CDR3 with reference TRBV18 and TRBJ1-6 gives the whole variable domain NAGVMQNPRHLVRRRGQEARLRCSPMKGHSHVYWYRQLPEEGLKFMVYLQKENIIDESGMPKERFSAEFPKEGPSILRIQQVVRGDSAAYFCASSHRVKRDSPLHFGNGTRLTVT.

This clonotype occurred a few times. V is TRBV12-5 and J is TRBJ1-4; D is unresolved. Between the trimmed V and J ends, which lost 2 bases and 0 bases, there was a span of 4 bases. CDR1 LGHNT and CDR2 FRNRAP come from the germline V gene. This CDR3 comprises 14 residues. CDR3 region: CASGLQSTNEKLFF. CDR3 DNA: TGTGCTAGTGGTTTGCAGTCAACTAATGAAAAACTGTTTTTT.

CDR3 protein: CSGGGTENYGYTF. The CDR3, as DNA: TGCAGCGGGGGGGGGACGGAAAACTATGGCTACACCTTC. The chain has TRBV29-1 and TRBJ1-2, with a tentative D call TRBD1 (5 bases). The ends were cut back, 7 bases at V and 2 bases at J, with 14 bases in the middle. The germline gives CDR1 SQVTM, CDR2 ANQGSEA. The CDR3 totals 13 residues.

The chain recombines TRBV27 with TRBJ2-7; D might be TRBD1 or TRBD2, each matching 7 bases. This CDR3 is 15 amino acids long. Germline lookup yields CDR1 MNHEY and CDR2 SMNVEV (reference sequence). With 5 bases removed from V and 2 bases from J, the gap between germline ends came to 16 bases. CDR3: CASSPRAGGAYEQYF. In DNA form, the CDR3 reads TGTGCCAGCAGTCCCCGTGCAGGGGGGGCCTACGAGCAGTACTTC.

The rearrangement joins TRBV2 to TRBJ2-5; possibly TRBD1 for D (7 bases). The CDR3 length is 15 residues. V dropped 1 base and J dropped 2 bases, with 11 bases sitting between them. Germline V lookup: CDR1 SNHLY, CDR2 FYNNEI. The CDR3 region has the DNA TGTGCCAGCAGTGAAGTCAGGGGGGTTCAAGAGACCCAGTACTTC. This encodes CASSEVRGVQETQYF.

This clonotype was seen only a few times. This CDR3 is CASSFQRGNTDTQYF. The CDR3, as DNA: TGTGCCAGCAGCTTCCAGCGGGGAAACACAGATACGCAGTATTTT. The V gene is TRBV7-2, the J gene TRBJ2-3, with 7 bases fitting TRBD2. Germline trimming cut 3 bases from V and 2 bases from J; bases unmatched to any gene: 5. The CDR3 totals 15 residues. Germline CDR1 is SGHTA and CDR2 is FQGNSA. The full variable domain, with the rest looked up from reference TRBV7-2 and TRBJ2-3, is GAGVSQSPSNKVTEKGKDVELRCDPISGHTALYWYRQSLGQGLEFLIYFQGNSAPDKSGLPSDRFSAERTGGSVSTLTIQRTQQEDSAVYLCASSFQRGNTDTQYFGPGTRLTVL.